This TCR beta chain originates from a study of radiotherapy plus CTLA-4 blockade in lung cancer. Study results and caveats: Early clonal dynamics of blood T cells, together with interferon-beta, were reported as the best response predictor. Blood TCR clones of tumor origin expanded after radiotherapy plus ipilimumab.

Comment on this clone: Its specificity is not known.

In chemo-refractory metastatic non-small-cell lung cancer, patients got ipilimumab CTLA-4 blockade together with focal radiation. This CDR3 has 14 residues. Trimming left V 1 base short and J 6 bases short, with 13 bases between. Germline V gene sequence: CDR1 GTSNPN, CDR2 SVGIG (reference sequence). Using immunoSEQ multiplex PCR, the repertoire was profiled, and TCRdb retains in-frame clones only, with some absent. The data show roughly 71,000 clones, around 73% seen once. The sequences come from peripheral blood, collected from a patient treated with radiotherapy plus ipilimumab. The rearrangement joins TRBV30 to TRBJ1-5, with D possibly TRBD1 on 6 matching bases. This clonotype was sampled from a human donor with non-small cell lung cancer who had a complete response to radiotherapy plus ipilimumab. CDR3 loop: CAWSDFRGGQPQHF. The CDR3 DNA is TGTGCCTGGAGTGACTTCAGGGGAGGTCAGCCCCAGCATTTT. The full variable domain, rest sourced from reference TRBV30 and TRBJ1-5, is SQTIHQWPATLVQPVGSPLSLECTVEGTSNPNLYWYRQAAGRGLQLLFYSVGIGQISSEVPQNLSASRPQDRQFILSSKKLLLSDSGFYLCAWSDFRGGQPQHFGDGTRLSIL.